The next 8 T cell receptor beta chains were all read from a single sample in a study of T cell responses to AZD1222 COVID-19 vaccine. Sequencing was performed with immunoSEQ multiplex PCR; in TCRdb, only in-frame clones are kept and a portion is missing. The table shows under 90,000 clones, with under 90% occurring only once. The sample consisted of peripheral blood, taken 28 days after the second AZD1222 dose. These receptors all come from an adult who received the AZD1222 COVID-19 vaccine.

The rearrangement joins TRBV5-1 to TRBJ1-4, with D perhaps matching TRBD1 (5 bases). The CDR3 length is 14 residues. The V gene's germline CDR1 is SGHRS and CDR2 YFSETQ. Trimming left V 6 bases short and J 3 bases short, with 12 bases between. The CDR3 is CASKEGPSNEKLFF. CDR3 bases: TGCGCCAGCAAGGAGGGACCGTCTAATGAAAAACTGTTTTTT.

The V gene is TRBV7-2, the J gene TRBJ2-7, with TRBD1 matching 7 bases. This CDR3 region has 15 residues. The germline gives CDR1 SGHTA, CDR2 FQGNSA. The trim removed 5 bases at V and 4 bases at J, leaving 11 bases unmatched. CDR3 residues: CASSPRTGPPYEQYF. CDR3 sequence (DNA): TGTGCCAGCAGCCCGCGGACAGGACCCCCTTACGAGCAGTACTTC.

The chain is built from TRBV7-8 and TRBJ1-5; 9 bases fit TRBD1. The CDR3 runs to 16 residues. The junction had 8 bases not matched to a gene; V was cut back by 5 bases and J by 3 bases. Germline V gives CDR1 SGHVS, CDR2 FQNEAQ. The CDR3 bases are TGTGCCAGCAGCATTTCCGGGACAGGGAACAATCAGCCCCAGCATTTT. Translation gives CASSISGTGNNQPQHF.

J is TRBJ1-1 and V is TRBV5-4; the D gene is possibly TRBD1 (5 bases). Germline V gene sequence: CDR1 SGHNT, CDR2 YYREEE (reference sequence). V dropped 3 bases and J dropped 0 bases, with 18 bases sitting between them. CDR3 length: 17 amino acids. The CDR3 is CASSSGTPRGVNTEAFF. The CDR3 DNA follows: TGTGCCAGCAGCTCTGGGACTCCGAGAGGGGTGAACACTGAAGCTTTCTTT.

V is TRBV12-5 and J is TRBJ1-2; possibly TRBD1 for D (6 bases). There are 12 residues in the CDR3. Germline V CDR1 and CDR2: LGHNT, FRNRAP. Trimming took off 6 bases at V and 9 bases at J, with 14 bases between the two ends. The CDR3 bases are TGTGCTAGTGGCATCGACAGGTATAGCTACACCTTC. It specifies CASGIDRYSYTF.

The rearrangement links TRBV19 to TRBJ2-7, with TRBD2 matching over 7 bases. J lost 3 bases, V lost 3 bases, and 5 bases had no gene match. Per the germline V gene, CDR1 is LNHDA and CDR2 is SQIVND (reference sequence). The CDR3 loop spans 14 amino acids. DNA of the CDR3: TGTGCCAGTAGTATTGGCGGGAGCGGCTACGAGCAGTACTTC. It translates to CASSIGGSGYEQYF.

This sequence joins TRBV5-1 and TRBJ2-2, with 7 bases fitting TRBD2. This CDR3 is 13 amino acids long. Germline V gene data show CDR1 as SGHRS and CDR2 as YFSETQ. Trimming cost V 0 bases and J 11 bases; bases outside gene matches: 4. This CDR3 is CASSLVRDYELFF. The CDR3 coding sequence is TGCGCCAGCAGCTTGGTTCGGGACTACGAGCTGTTTTTT.

In this sample, this clone turned up a few times. CDR3 nucleotides: TGTGCCAGCAGTGCCCTAGGGTTAGCCAAAAACATTCAGTACTTC. It codes for CASSALGLAKNIQYF. V and J are TRBV27 and TRBJ2-4; D is unresolved. V was cut by 5 bases and J by 0 bases, with 11 bases left in between. The CDR3 is 15 amino acids. Germline CDR1 MNHEY, CDR2 SMNVEV (reference sequence).